These 28 T cell receptor beta chains were sequenced from one sample in a study of blood T cells in healthy people across ages. With a J-beta primer mix and a sample-barcoded 5' primer, a second PCR ran about 7 to 12 cycles. TCRdb independently ran MiXCR on the 5' RACE reads; one entry per CDR3 protein. The repertoire includes nearly 800,000 distinct CDR3 sequences, 56% of them detected once, and around 24% sits in the top ten. The sequenced sample consisted of blood. All receptors derive from a man aged 35 to 55 in good health.

The chain has TRBV16 and TRBJ1-4; D is unclear. CDR1 is KGHSY and CDR2 is FQNENV in the germline V gene. This CDR3 is 15 amino acids long. Trimming took 4 bases from V and 3 from J, leaving 12 bases between them. Here the CDR3 DNA reads TGTGCCAGCAGCCCTTCCCTTGTTTCTAATGAAAAACTGTTTTTT. This encodes CASSPSLVSNEKLFF.

The CDR3 sequence is CASSQGTAGNQPQHF. CDR3 sequence (DNA): TGTGCCAGCAGCCAAGGGACAGCCGGAAATCAGCCCCAGCATTTT. The chain employs TRBV7-2 and TRBJ1-5; TRBD1 agrees at 7 bases. The CDR3 extends over 15 amino acids. V was clipped by 5 bases and J by 4 bases; unmatched bases: 8. The germline CDR1 and CDR2 sequences are SGHTA and FQGNSA.

In this sample, this clonotype turned up once. The chain joins TRBV6-6 to TRBJ2-1; 9 nucleotides match TRBD2. This CDR3 is 14 amino acids long. V lost 6 bases, J lost 4 bases, and 4 bases stayed unmatched. Germline CDR1 reads MNHNY; CDR2 reads SVGAGI (reference sequence). CDR3 nucleotide sequence: TGTGCCAGCAGCGGACTAGCGCAATACAATGAGCAGTTCTTC. Amino acid sequence: CASSGLAQYNEQFF.

This clonotype was counted a single time. The V call is TRBV13, the J call TRBJ2-5; 12 nucleotides agree with TRBD1. The trim removed 2 bases at V and 11 bases at J, leaving 12 bases unmatched. CDR3 length equals 16 residues. In germline, CDR1 is PRHDT, CDR2 FYEKMQ (reference sequence). CDR3 residues: CASSLFGGTGGGEQYF. The CDR3 DNA reads TGTGCCAGCAGCTTATTTGGAGGGACAGGGGGCGGTGAGCAGTACTTC.

The gene calls are TRBV19 and TRBJ2-7, with a tentative D call TRBD1 (6 bases). Germline loops: CDR1 LNHDA, CDR2 SQIVND (reference sequence). With 5 bases removed from V and 0 bases from J, the gap between germline ends came to 14 bases. The CDR3 is 15 amino acids. In nucleotides, the CDR3 is TGTGCCAGTAGTGCAAACAGGGAGAGCTCCTACGAGCAGTACTTC. It yields the protein CASSANRESSYEQYF.

The rearrangement joins TRBV28 to TRBJ1-5; D remains ambiguous. Germline V lookup: CDR1 MDHEN, CDR2 SYDVKM. The CDR3 contains 14 residues. The V end lost 5 bases, the J end lost 0 bases, and 8 bases lay between the germline ends. CDR3 sequence (DNA): TGTGCCAGCAGTGTAAGTCCTAGCAATCAGCCCCAGCATTTT. Translating gives CASSVSPSNQPQHF.

This clonotype showed up just once. The chain uses TRBV20-1 and TRBJ1-5; TRBD1 might be the D (5 bases). V lost 2 bases to trimming and J lost 5 bases, with 10 bases between them. Germline V gene data show CDR1 as DFQATT and CDR2 as SNEGSKA (reference sequence). The CDR3 consists of 13 residues. The CDR3 loop is CSARPPGDQPQHF. CDR3 DNA sequence: TGCAGTGCTAGACCTCCGGGGGATCAGCCCCAGCATTTT.

V usage is TRBV28 and J usage is TRBJ2-2; D uncertain. The CDR3 sequence is 14 residues long. V was trimmed by 7 bases and J by 5 bases, leaving 14 bases between them. Germline V gene data show CDR1 as MDHEN and CDR2 as SYDVKM. DNA of the CDR3: TGTGCCAGCACCCATAGTTCGGAAACCGGGGAGCTGTTTTTT. It codes for CASTHSSETGELFF.

This clonotype occurred a few times. The chain employs TRBV10-3 and TRBJ2-7; D unclear. Between the trimmed V and J ends, which lost 0 bases and 2 bases, there was a span of 8 bases. Germline loops: CDR1 ENHRY, CDR2 SYGVKD. The CDR3 loop spans 14 amino acids. The CDR3 region has the DNA TGTGCCATCAGTGAGTCTACGTCAGCCTACGAGCAGTACTTC. Amino acids: CAISESTSAYEQYF.

The V and J genes are TRBV3-1 and TRBJ2-3, with 10 bases aligning to TRBD2. Germline V gene lookup returns CDR1 LGHDT and CDR2 YNNKEL (reference sequence). The J segment lost 2 bases and the V segment lost 5 bases, leaving 10 bases of the junction unmatched. The CDR3 has 17 amino acids. The CDR3 DNA reads as TGTGCCAGCAGCACAGTTAGCGGGAGGAACCCCACAGATACGCAGTATTTT. This encodes CASSTVSGRNPTDTQYF.

This clonotype was seen a handful of times. The chain uses TRBV7-9 and TRBJ2-5; D uncertain. This CDR3 has 10 residues. V lost 4 bases and J lost 5, with 2 bases in between. Germline-derived CDR1 and CDR2 are SEHNR and FQNEAQ (reference sequence). The chain's CDR3 is CASSWETQYF. For the CDR3, the DNA is TGTGCCAGCAGCTGGGAGACCCAGTACTTC.

The chain uses TRBV6-2 or TRBV6-3 and TRBJ2-5, with D unresolved. From germline, CDR1 is MNHEY and CDR2 SVGEGT. With 2 bases removed from V and 1 base from J, the gap between germline ends came to 8 bases. The CDR3 sequence is 14 residues long. CDR3 loop: CASSYGFPQETQYF. The DNA of the CDR3 is TGTGCCAGCAGTTACGGGTTCCCCCAAGAGACCCAGTACTTC.

This clonotype was found a few times. V is TRBV7-2 and J is TRBJ2-5; TRBD1 matches 8 bases. Germline trimming cut 5 bases from V and 4 bases from J; bases unmatched to any gene: 9. This CDR3 has 15 amino acids. CDR1 is SGHTA, CDR2 FQGNSA, per germline. CDR3 protein: CASSARNGQGETQYF. The CDR3 DNA follows: TGTGCCAGCAGCGCCCGAAATGGACAGGGAGAGACCCAGTACTTC.

This clonotype was seen many times. This chain joins TRBV27 and TRBJ2-1; D perhaps matches TRBD2 (6 bases). This CDR3 has 13 amino acids. With 6 bases removed from V and 0 bases from J, the gap between germline ends came to 6 bases. The germline gives CDR1 MNHEY, CDR2 SMNVEV (reference sequence). CDR3 residues: CASREGSYNEQFF. The CDR3 DNA reads TGTGCCAGCAGGGAGGGCTCCTACAATGAGCAGTTCTTC.

This clonotype was counted ten times or more. The gene calls are TRBV7-2 and TRBJ1-1; 9 nucleotides line up with TRBD1. The length of the CDR3 is 14 residues. Germline loops: CDR1 SGHTA, CDR2 FQGNSA. V lost 4 bases and J lost 0; bases outside the gene matches: 0. In DNA, the CDR3 is TGTGCCAGCAGCTGGGACAGGGTGAACACTGAAGCTTTCTTT. Translation gives CASSWDRVNTEAFF.

This clonotype was seen a few times. J is TRBJ1-2 and V is TRBV29-1, with D perhaps TRBD1 (6 bases). Trimming shortened V by 7 bases and J by 3 bases, and 12 bases separated the two germline ends. The CDR3 length is 12 residues. Germline lookup yields CDR1 SQVTM and CDR2 ANQGSEA. In nucleotides, the CDR3 is TGCAGCGGCCGACAGGATTACTATGGCTACACCTTC. Translated, it gives CSGRQDYYGYTF.

This clonotype was seen more than once but under ten times. This chain joins TRBV2 and TRBJ1-2; maybe TRBD1 (5 bases). The germline V gene has CDR1 SNHLY and CDR2 FYNNEI. This CDR3 is built from 12 residues. The V end was cut by 4 bases, the J end by 5 bases, with 8 bases between. CDR3 protein: CASSVREYGYTF. The CDR3 nucleotides are TGTGCCAGCAGTGTCAGGGAGTATGGCTACACCTTC. The complete variable domain, with remaining parts taken from reference TRBV2 and TRBJ1-2, reads EPEVTQTPSHQVTQMGQEVILRCVPISNHLYFYWYRQILGQKVEFLVSFYNNEISEKSEIFDDQFSVERPDGSNFTLKIRSTKLEDSAMYFCASSVREYGYTFGSGTRLTVV.

The rearrangement joins TRBV20-1 to TRBJ2-7; D not certain. The end of the DNA is better explained by TRBJ2-5, so the J call may be wrong. There are 13 residues in the CDR3. Germline V gene sequence: CDR1 DFQATT, CDR2 SNEGSKA (reference sequence). The CDR3, as DNA: TGCAGTGCTAGAGGCAACTTGCGTGAGACCCAGTACTTC. Encoded protein: CSARGNLRETQYF.

A word on this clonotype: The junction differs from germline at one of its ends, possibly a read error. The chain combines TRBV5-1 with TRBJ2-7; D tentatively fits TRBD1 or TRBD2 (5 bases each). The CDR3 has 19 residues. CDR1 and CDR2 from the germline V gene are SGHRS and YFSETQ. The CDR3 DNA reads as TGCGCCAGCAGCTTGGGGCTCAGGGTAGGGACCAGTGCAACCTACGAGCGGTACTTC. Translated, it gives CASSLGLRVGTSATYERYF.

This clonotype was found a few times. This chain links TRBV10-3 with TRBJ2-3; D not certain. Trimming left V 4 bases short and J 4 bases short, with 3 bases between. This CDR3 contains 11 residues. Germline-derived CDR1 and CDR2 are ENHRY and SYGVKD. The CDR3 loop is CAISAADTQYF. The CDR3 DNA sequence: TGTGCCATCAGTGCGGCAGATACGCAGTATTTT.

This chain joins TRBV6-5 and TRBJ2-5, with D possibly TRBD2 on 7 matching bases. TRBJ2-7 matches the DNA end more closely, so the J call is doubtful. CDR3 length: 13 amino acids. CDR1 MNHEY and CDR2 SVGAGI come from the germline V gene. CDR3 sequence (DNA): TGTGCCAGCAGTCAGGGGACTATTTACGAGCAGTACTTC. Translation: CASSQGTIYEQYF.

This clonotype was found once. This sequence joins TRBV20-1 and TRBJ2-1; D is unclear. V was pared by 0 bases and J by 9 bases, with 18 bases between. CDR3 length: 15 residues. The germline V gene has CDR1 DFQATT and CDR2 SNEGSKA (reference sequence). The CDR3 here is CSARDLRGHRTEQFF. For the CDR3, the DNA is TGCAGTGCTAGAGATCTCAGAGGTCACCGGACTGAGCAGTTCTTC.

CDR3 in amino acids: CASSDRTGLGETQYF. The CDR3 coding sequence is TGTGCCAGCAGTGATCGGACAGGGTTGGGTGAGACCCAGTACTTC. The V gene is TRBV25-1, the J gene TRBJ2-5, with 8 bases that match TRBD1. The trim removed 3 bases at V and 5 bases at J, leaving 8 bases unmatched. This CDR3 comprises 15 residues. Per the germline V gene, CDR1 is MGHDK and CDR2 is SYGVNS.

The chain employs TRBV11-2 and TRBJ2-2; 9 bases are shared with TRBD1. Germline trimming cut 3 bases from V and 5 bases from J; bases unmatched to any gene: 1. The CDR3 totals 14 residues. Looked up from germline, CDR1 is SGHAT and CDR2 is FQNNGV. CDR3 coding DNA: TGTGCCAGCAGCTTGGGACAGGGTACCGGGGAGCTGTTTTTT. This encodes CASSLGQGTGELFF.

This clonotype was recorded only once. The gene calls are TRBV27 and TRBJ2-4; D perhaps matches TRBD2 (6 bases). V lost 5 bases and J 9 bases, leaving 14 bases between the germline ends. The CDR3 contains 13 residues. CDR1 and CDR2 (germline): MNHEY, SMNVEV (reference sequence). In nucleotides, the CDR3 is TGTGCCAGCAGTACGGGACTTCGTGGCATTCAGTACTTC. This codes for CASSTGLRGIQYF.

This clonotype was counted once. The chain uses TRBV6-5 and TRBJ2-3, with D possibly being TRBD2 (5 bases). CDR1 and CDR2 from the germline V gene are MNHEY and SVGAGI. CDR3 length: 14 residues. The V end lost 5 bases, the J end lost 7 bases, and 16 bases lay between the germline ends. For the CDR3, the DNA is TGTGCCAGCAGTAGATCAATAGGGAGTAATACGCAGTATTTT. Translation gives CASSRSIGSNTQYF.

The chain joins TRBV5-1 to TRBJ2-1, with D perhaps TRBD1 or TRBD2 (5 bases each). The V end lost 4 bases, the J end lost 8 bases, and 22 bases lay between the germline ends. Germline values: CDR1 SGHRS, CDR2 YFSETQ. CDR3 length: 16 residues. The CDR3 coding sequence is TGCGCCAGCAGCCGAGGGGAGACTACTATTTACGATGAGCAGTTCTTC. It specifies CASSRGETTIYDEQFF.

A few counts support this clonotype. The chain joins TRBV3-1 to TRBJ2-4, with D uncertain. V gave up 3 bases and J gave up 0 bases, with 6 bases separating them. Germline loops: CDR1 LGHDT, CDR2 YNNKEL (reference sequence). This CDR3 has 14 amino acids. The DNA for the CDR3 is TGTGCCAGCAGCCAGAGAACAGCCAAAAACATTCAGTACTTC. Protein sequence: CASSQRTAKNIQYF.